The 24 T cell receptor beta chains below come from one sample, sequenced in a study of blood T cell repertoires in COVID-19. Sequencing was performed with immunoSEQ multiplex PCR; in TCRdb, only in-frame clones are kept and a portion is missing. The data hold some 270,000 clones, with around 85% observed a single time. Source material: peripheral blood. These receptors were obtained from a woman in her seventies with acute or convalescent COVID-19.

This clone was observed a few times. This chain connects TRBV9 to TRBJ1-6; D is perhaps TRBD1 (6 bases). CDR3 length: 13 amino acids. Trimming took off 4 bases at V and 7 bases at J, with 9 bases between the two ends. CDR1 is SGDLS and CDR2 is YYNGEE in the germline V gene. DNA for the CDR3: TGTGCCAGCAGCATCAGGGGCAATTCACCCCTCCACTTT. This translates into CASSIRGNSPLHF. Together with reference TRBV9 and TRBJ1-6, the CDR3 gives the full variable domain: DSGVTQTPKHLITATGQRVTLRCSPRSGDLSVYWYQQSLDQGLQFLIQYYNGEERAKGNILERFSAQQFPDLHSELNLSSLELGDSALYFCASSIRGNSPLHFGNGTRLTVT.

The CDR3 region is CASSLHRDRGNSPLHF. CDR3 bases: TGTGCCAGCAGTCTCCACAGGGACAGGGGGAATTCACCCCTCCACTTT. This chain connects TRBV27 to TRBJ1-6; TRBD1 matches 11 bases. The CDR3 has 16 residues. Trimming at V came to 5 bases and at J to 7 bases, leaving 7 bases not matched to a gene. Germline-derived CDR1 and CDR2 are MNHEY and SMNVEV (reference sequence).

V is TRBV20-1 and J is TRBJ2-3; tentatively, D is TRBD2 (6 bases). The length of the CDR3 is 14 residues. Germline V gene sequence: CDR1 DFQATT, CDR2 SNEGSKA (reference sequence). V dropped 3 bases and J dropped 2 bases, with 12 bases sitting between them. For the CDR3, the DNA is TGCAGTGCTAGTCCGGGACTCTACACAGATACGCAGTATTTT. Translated, it gives CSASPGLYTDTQYF.

The genes are TRBV7-6 and TRBJ2-7, with D perhaps TRBD2 (7 bases). V was shortened by 5 bases and J by 6 bases, with 17 bases between the two germline ends. The CDR3 covers 14 residues. Per the germline V gene, CDR1 is SGHVS and CDR2 is FNYEAQ. CDR3 loop: CASSPRLGGAEQYF. DNA of the CDR3: TGTGCCAGCAGCCCTCGCCTAGGGGGGGCCGAGCAGTACTTC.

This clone was counted between two and nine times. The chain carries TRBV2 and TRBJ2-2, with a possible D match to TRBD2 (6 bases). This CDR3 comprises 14 residues. V was clipped by 8 bases and J by 0 bases, with 10 bases between them. CDR1 is SNHLY, CDR2 FYNNEI, per germline. The CDR3 is CASRRGTNTGELFF. DNA of the CDR3: TGTGCCAGCCGCCGGGGGACGAACACCGGGGAGCTGTTTTTT.

Points on this clone: At one end the junction does not follow the germline gene, possibly because of a read error. The chain uses TRBV7-7 and TRBJ1-1; D unclear. Germline assignment: CDR1 SSHAT and CDR2 FNYEAQ (reference sequence). The CDR3 contains 13 residues. The CDR3 region has the DNA TGTGCTAGCAGCTTAGTCAGCGGGTCTGAAGCTTTCTTT. Its protein product is CASSLVSGSEAFF.

The rearrangement uses TRBV30 and TRBJ2-7; the match to TRBD1 covers 7 bases. The CDR3 contains 13 residues. Germline V gene data show CDR1 as GTSNPN and CDR2 as SVGIG (reference sequence). Losses at the gene ends were 0 bases for V and 8 bases for J; bases not matched to a gene: 7. The CDR3 is CAWSVGTASQQYF. DNA of the CDR3: TGTGCCTGGAGTGTCGGGACAGCCTCACAGCAGTACTTC.

For the CDR3, the DNA is TGTGCCAGCAGCGTACTAGCGGGGGGGAGAGATACGCAGTATTTT. This encodes CASSVLAGGRDTQYF. The chain carries TRBV2 and TRBJ2-3; 13 bases agree with TRBD2. CDR1 and CDR2 from the germline V gene are SNHLY and FYNNEI. The CDR3 extends over 15 amino acids. The V and J ends lost 6 bases and 5 bases, in that order; junction bases with no gene match: 5.

The chain employs TRBV3-1 (or the pseudogene TRBV3-2) and TRBJ1-6; possibly TRBD1 for D (5 bases). Germline V gives CDR1 LGHDT, CDR2 YNNKEL (reference sequence). The V end was cut by 0 bases, the J end by 6 bases, with 12 bases between. The CDR3 has 16 residues. This CDR3 reads CASSQDIGRANSPLHF. DNA for the CDR3: TGTGCCAGCAGCCAAGATATAGGCAGGGCTAATTCACCCCTCCACTTT.

The rearrangement links TRBV4-1 to TRBJ1-1; possible D gene TRBD1, 5 bases. Germline lookup yields CDR1 MGHRA and CDR2 YSYEKL. V was clipped by 1 base and J by 6 bases, with 6 bases between them. The CDR3 totals 12 residues. The CDR3: CASSQGGAEAFF. The CDR3 nucleotides are TGCGCCAGCAGCCAAGGGGGCGCTGAAGCTTTCTTT.

The V gene is TRBV19, the J gene TRBJ2-2, with a possible D match to TRBD1 (6 bases). The CDR3 is made up of 14 amino acids. Germline CDR1 is LNHDA and CDR2 is SQIVND (reference sequence). V shed 9 bases and J shed 1 base, with 12 bases lying between them. CDR3 DNA sequence: TGTGCCAGCGACAGGTCCTTGAACACCGGGGAGCTGTTTTTT. Residues: CASDRSLNTGELFF. Drawing the rest from reference TRBV19 and TRBJ2-2, the complete variable domain is DGGITQSPKYLFRKEGQNVTLSCEQNLNHDAMYWYRQDPGQGLRLIYYSQIVNDFQKGDIAEGYSVSREKKESFPLTVTSAQKNPTAFYLCASDRSLNTGELFFGEGSRLTVL.

The chain couples TRBV6-5 to TRBJ1-2, with 8 bases fitting TRBD1. Losses at the gene ends were 2 bases for V and 8 bases for J; bases not matched to a gene: 10. The CDR3 has 15 amino acids. Germline CDR1 MNHEY, CDR2 SVGAGI. The CDR3 DNA reads TGTGCCAGCAGTTACCGGACAGGGATTCAGGGAGGCTACACCTTC. Its translation: CASSYRTGIQGGYTF.

The sample holds a few counts of this clone. The chain carries TRBV19 and TRBJ1-6, with D tentatively TRBD1 (6 bases). The length of the CDR3 is 14 residues. Germline values: CDR1 LNHDA, CDR2 SQIVND (reference sequence). V gave up 1 base and J gave up 11 bases, with 12 bases separating them. CDR3 DNA: TGTGCCAGTAGTATAGGACAGGCATCCACACCCCTCCACTTT. It yields the protein CASSIGQASTPLHF.

This chain connects TRBV7-9 to TRBJ1-4; D is ambiguous. Germline assignment: CDR1 SEHNR and CDR2 FQNEAQ (reference sequence). The CDR3 is 14 residues long. V dropped 5 bases and J dropped 8 bases, with 15 bases sitting between them. CDR3: CASSQSGSGEKLFF. The CDR3 DNA reads as TGTGCCAGCAGCCAGTCGGGGTCGGGGGAAAAACTGTTTTTT.

This sequence joins TRBV6-5 and TRBJ2-3; 9 nucleotides match TRBD2. The J segment lost 3 bases and the V segment lost 6 bases, leaving 7 bases of the junction unmatched. Germline CDR1 MNHEY, CDR2 SVGAGI. This CDR3 spans 15 amino acids. The CDR3 nucleotides are TGTGCCAGCAGGATGGCGGGGGGGAGAACAGATACGCAGTATTTT. It yields the protein CASRMAGGRTDTQYF.

This chain joins TRBV6-4 and TRBJ2-1; tentatively, D is TRBD2 (5 bases). Germline V gene sequence: CDR1 MRHNA, CDR2 SNTAGT. The CDR3 spans 14 residues. With 6 bases removed from V and 5 bases from J, the gap between germline ends came to 14 bases. The CDR3, as DNA: TGTGCCAGCAGGAATACTAGGGATGACAATGAGCAGTTCTTC. It specifies CASRNTRDDNEQFF.

V gene TRBV2 combines with J gene TRBJ1-2; D remains unclear. This CDR3 comprises 14 residues. Trimming took off 3 bases at V and 0 bases at J, with 8 bases between the two ends. Germline CDR1 reads SNHLY; CDR2 reads FYNNEI. The DNA for the CDR3 is TGTGCCAGCAGTGAGCGTACAGCTAACTATGGCTACACCTTC. Its translation is CASSERTANYGYTF.

In this sample, this clone turned up once. The chain joins TRBV11-2 to TRBJ2-5; D is possibly TRBD2 (6 bases). Germline CDR1 SGHAT, CDR2 FQNNGV. V was pared by 3 bases and J by 4 bases, with 12 bases between. The CDR3 is 14 amino acids. The CDR3 coding sequence is TGTGCCAGCAGCTTCGGGACTCGCTTAGAGACCCAGTACTTC. Translating it yields CASSFGTRLETQYF. Together with reference TRBV11-2 and TRBJ2-5, the CDR3 gives the full variable domain: EAGVAQSPRYKIIEKRQSVAFWCNPISGHATLYWYQQILGQGPKLLIQFQNNGVVDDSQLPKDRFSAERLKGVDSTLKIQPAKLEDSAVYLCASSFGTRLETQYFGPGTRLLVL.

The chain combines TRBV5-1 with TRBJ2-3, with D possibly matching TRBD2 (5 bases). The CDR3 sequence is 17 residues long. Germline CDR1 and CDR2: SGHRS and YFSETQ. V was trimmed by 0 bases and J by 0 bases, leaving 14 bases between them. The CDR3 DNA reads as TGCGCCAGCAGCTTGGGTCGGGGAATCTCTAGCACAGATACGCAGTATTTT. Its translation is CASSLGRGISSTDTQYF.

This sequence joins TRBV6-4 and TRBJ1-1; tentative D call: TRBD1 (5 bases). V lost 5 bases to trimming and J lost 9 bases, with 16 bases between them. Germline CDR1 is MRHNA and CDR2 is SNTAGT. CDR3 length: 13 amino acids. The chain's CDR3 is CASSSQGSWKAFF. The CDR3 region has the DNA TGTGCCAGCAGTTCTCAGGGTTCTTGGAAAGCTTTCTTT.

The chain joins TRBV9 to TRBJ1-1, with a weak D call TRBD1 (6 bases). From germline, CDR1 is SGDLS and CDR2 YYNGEE. V shed 3 bases and J shed 12 bases, with 15 bases lying between them. The CDR3 length is 12 residues. Here the CDR3 reads CASSADRRKTFF. The CDR3, as DNA: TGTGCCAGCAGCGCGGACAGACGTAAGACTTTCTTT.

The chain combines TRBV29-1 with TRBJ1-6; no firm D call. CDR3 size: 13 residues. Per the germline V gene, CDR1 is SQVTM and CDR2 is ANQGSEA. Trimming pared 7 bases from V and 4 bases from J, leaving 11 bases between. In DNA, the CDR3 is TGCAGCGCCCGTTCCGGTTATAATTCACCCCTCCACTTT. Its translation: CSARSGYNSPLHF. Full variable domain (outside the CDR3, taken from reference TRBV29-1 and TRBJ1-6): SAVISQKPSRDICQRGTSLTIQCQVDSQVTMMFWYRQQPGQSLTLIATANQGSEATYESGFVIDKFPISRPNLTFSTLTVSNMSPEDSSIYLCSARSGYNSPLHFGNGTRLTVT.

This sequence joins TRBV30 and TRBJ2-3; 8 nucleotides match TRBD1. The J segment lost 5 bases and the V segment lost 5 bases, leaving 9 bases of the junction unmatched. Germline assignment: CDR1 GTSNPN and CDR2 SVGIG (reference sequence). The CDR3 spans 14 residues. CDR3 loop: CAWAWTGSVDTQYF. The DNA for the CDR3 is TGTGCCTGGGCCTGGACAGGGAGTGTAGATACGCAGTATTTT.

J is TRBJ2-3 and V is TRBV19, with TRBD1 matching over 8 bases. Germline V CDR1 and CDR2: LNHDA, SQIVND (reference sequence). The CDR3 runs 16 residues. V shed 2 bases and J 3 bases; nucleotides not matched to a gene: 7. CDR3 in DNA: TGTGCCAGTAGTATACGAGTGAGACAGGGGACAGATACGCAGTATTTT. This gives the protein CASSIRVRQGTDTQYF.